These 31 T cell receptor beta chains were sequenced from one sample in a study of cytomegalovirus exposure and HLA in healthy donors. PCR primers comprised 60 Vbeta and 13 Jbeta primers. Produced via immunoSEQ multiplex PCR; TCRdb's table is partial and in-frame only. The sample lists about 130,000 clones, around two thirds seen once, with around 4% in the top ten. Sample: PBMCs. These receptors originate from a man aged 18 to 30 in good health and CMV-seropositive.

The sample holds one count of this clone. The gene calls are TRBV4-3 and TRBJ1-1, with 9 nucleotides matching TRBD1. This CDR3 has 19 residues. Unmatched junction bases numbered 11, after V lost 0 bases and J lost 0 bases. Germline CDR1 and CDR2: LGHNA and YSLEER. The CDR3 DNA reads TGCGCCAGCAGCCAAGATCTTGGGACAGGGCTGAATCTGAACACTGAAGCTTTCTTT. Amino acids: CASSQDLGTGLNLNTEAFF.

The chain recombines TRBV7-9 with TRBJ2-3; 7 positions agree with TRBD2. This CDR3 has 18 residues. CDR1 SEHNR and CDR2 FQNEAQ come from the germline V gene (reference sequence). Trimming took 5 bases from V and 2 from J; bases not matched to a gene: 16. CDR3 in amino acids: CASSPSGGDLLYTDTQYF. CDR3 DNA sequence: TGTGCCAGCAGCCCCTCGGGGGGAGACCTTCTTTACACAGATACGCAGTATTTT.

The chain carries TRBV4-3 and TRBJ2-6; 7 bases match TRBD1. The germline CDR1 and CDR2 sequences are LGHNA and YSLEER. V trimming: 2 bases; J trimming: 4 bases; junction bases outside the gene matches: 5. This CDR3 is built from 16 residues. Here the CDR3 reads CASSQTGEWGANVLTF. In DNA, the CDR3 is TGCGCCAGCAGCCAAACAGGGGAGTGGGGGGCCAACGTCCTGACTTTC.

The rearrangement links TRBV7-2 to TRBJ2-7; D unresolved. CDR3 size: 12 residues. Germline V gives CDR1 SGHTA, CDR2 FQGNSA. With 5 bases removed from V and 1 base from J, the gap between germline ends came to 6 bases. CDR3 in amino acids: CASSRYSYEQYF. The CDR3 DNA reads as TGTGCCAGCAGCCGTTATTCCTACGAGCAGTACTTC.

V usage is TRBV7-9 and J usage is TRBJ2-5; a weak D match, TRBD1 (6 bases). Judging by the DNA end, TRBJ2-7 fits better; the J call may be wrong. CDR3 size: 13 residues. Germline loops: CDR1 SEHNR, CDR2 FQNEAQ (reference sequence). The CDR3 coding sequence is TGTGCCAGCCTCGGACAGAATTCCTACGAGCAGTACTTC. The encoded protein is CASLGQNSYEQYF.

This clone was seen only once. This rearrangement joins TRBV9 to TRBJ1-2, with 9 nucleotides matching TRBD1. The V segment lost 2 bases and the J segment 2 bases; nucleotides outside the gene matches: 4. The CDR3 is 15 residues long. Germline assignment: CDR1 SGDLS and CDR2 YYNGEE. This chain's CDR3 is CASSVGTGFNYGYTF. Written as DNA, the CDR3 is TGTGCCAGCAGCGTCGGGACAGGGTTCAACTATGGCTACACCTTC.

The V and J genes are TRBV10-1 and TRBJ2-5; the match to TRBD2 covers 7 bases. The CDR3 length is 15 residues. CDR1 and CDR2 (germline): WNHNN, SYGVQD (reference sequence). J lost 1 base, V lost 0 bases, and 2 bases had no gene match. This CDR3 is CASSESGTTQETQYF. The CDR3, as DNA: TGCGCCAGCAGTGAGTCGGGGACTACCCAAGAGACCCAGTACTTC.

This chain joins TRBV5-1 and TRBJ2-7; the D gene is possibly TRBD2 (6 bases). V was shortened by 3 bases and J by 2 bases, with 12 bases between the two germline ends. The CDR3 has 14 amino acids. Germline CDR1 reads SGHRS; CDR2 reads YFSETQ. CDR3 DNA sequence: TGCGCCAGCAGCTCGGAGGGGCGTACCTACGAGCAGTACTTC. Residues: CASSSEGRTYEQYF.

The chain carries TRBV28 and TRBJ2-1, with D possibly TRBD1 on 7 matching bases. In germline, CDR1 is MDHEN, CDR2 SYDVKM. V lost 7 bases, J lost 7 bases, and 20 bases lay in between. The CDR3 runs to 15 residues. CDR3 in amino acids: CASTGAGRGLNEQFF. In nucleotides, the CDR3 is TGTGCCAGCACCGGAGCGGGTAGGGGGCTGAATGAGCAGTTCTTC.

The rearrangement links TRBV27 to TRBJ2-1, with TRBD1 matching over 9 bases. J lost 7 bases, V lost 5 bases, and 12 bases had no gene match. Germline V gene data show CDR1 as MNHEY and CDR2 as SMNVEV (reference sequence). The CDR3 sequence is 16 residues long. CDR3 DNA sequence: TGTGCCAGCAGTAATTTCTTGGACAGGGGACTGAATGAGCAGTTCTTC. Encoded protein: CASSNFLDRGLNEQFF.

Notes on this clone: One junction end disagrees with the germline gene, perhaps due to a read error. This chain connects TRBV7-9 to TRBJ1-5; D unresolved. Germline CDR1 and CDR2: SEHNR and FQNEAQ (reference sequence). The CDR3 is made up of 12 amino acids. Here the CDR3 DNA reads TGTTCCAGCAGCTTGTATAATCAGCCCCAGCATTTT. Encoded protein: CSSSLYNQPQHF.

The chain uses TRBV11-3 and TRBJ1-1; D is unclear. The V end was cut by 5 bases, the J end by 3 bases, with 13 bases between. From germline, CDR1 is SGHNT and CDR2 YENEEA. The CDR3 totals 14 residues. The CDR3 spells CASSPRASDTEAFF. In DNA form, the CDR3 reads TGTGCCAGCAGCCCTCGAGCGTCGGACACTGAAGCTTTCTTT.

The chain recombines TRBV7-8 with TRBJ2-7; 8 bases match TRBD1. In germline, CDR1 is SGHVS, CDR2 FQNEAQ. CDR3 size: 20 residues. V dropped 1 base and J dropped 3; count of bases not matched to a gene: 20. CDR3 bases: TGTGCCAGCAGCTTAGTTCGACAGGGGAAAAAAACCCGCATCTTCTACGAGCAGTACTTC. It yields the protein CASSLVRQGKKTRIFYEQYF.

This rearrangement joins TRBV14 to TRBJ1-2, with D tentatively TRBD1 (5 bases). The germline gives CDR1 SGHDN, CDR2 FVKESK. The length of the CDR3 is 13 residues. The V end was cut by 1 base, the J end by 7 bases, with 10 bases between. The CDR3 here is CASSQVSGGGYTF. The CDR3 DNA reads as TGTGCCAGCAGCCAAGTCTCCGGGGGTGGCTACACCTTC.

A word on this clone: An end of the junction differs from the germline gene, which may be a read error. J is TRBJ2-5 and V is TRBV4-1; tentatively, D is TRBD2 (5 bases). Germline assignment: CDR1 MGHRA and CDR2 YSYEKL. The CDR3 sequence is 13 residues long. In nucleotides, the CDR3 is TGCGCCGGCAGCCAAGGACTTAAAGAGACCCAGTACTTC. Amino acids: CAGSQGLKETQYF.

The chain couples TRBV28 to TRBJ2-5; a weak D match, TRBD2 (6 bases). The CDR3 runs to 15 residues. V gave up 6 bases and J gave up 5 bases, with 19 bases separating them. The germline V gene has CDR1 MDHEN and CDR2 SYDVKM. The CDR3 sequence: CASRVGGNLGETQYF. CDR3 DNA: TGTGCCAGCAGGGTCGGGGGAAATTTGGGGGAGACCCAGTACTTC.

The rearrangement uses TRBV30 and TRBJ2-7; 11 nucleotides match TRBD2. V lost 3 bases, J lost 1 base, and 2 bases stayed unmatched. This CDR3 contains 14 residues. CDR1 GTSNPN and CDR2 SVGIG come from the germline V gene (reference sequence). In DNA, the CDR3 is TGTGCCTGGAGAACTAGCGGGGGATCCTACGAGCAGTACTTC. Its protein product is CAWRTSGGSYEQYF.

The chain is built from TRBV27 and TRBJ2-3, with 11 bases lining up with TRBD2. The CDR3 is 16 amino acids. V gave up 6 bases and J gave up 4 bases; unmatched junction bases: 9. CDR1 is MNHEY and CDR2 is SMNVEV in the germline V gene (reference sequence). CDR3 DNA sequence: TGTGCCAGCAGCCTAGTTCTAGCGGGGGGTCCAGATACGCAGTATTTT. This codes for CASSLVLAGGPDTQYF.

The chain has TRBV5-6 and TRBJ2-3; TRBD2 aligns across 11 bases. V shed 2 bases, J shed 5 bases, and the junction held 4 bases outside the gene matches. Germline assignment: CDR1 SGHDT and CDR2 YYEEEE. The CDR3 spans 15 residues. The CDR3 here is CASSFTSGGIDTQYF. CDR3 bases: TGTGCCAGCAGCTTCACTAGCGGGGGTATAGATACGCAGTATTTT.

CDR3: CASSERQANGYTF. CDR3 in DNA: TGTGCCAGCAGCGAGAGACAGGCGAATGGCTACACCTTC. The J gene is TRBJ1-2, the V gene TRBV9, with TRBD1 as a possible D gene (6 bases). Per germline, CDR1 SGDLS and CDR2 YYNGEE. This CDR3 is built from 13 residues. V shed 3 bases and J shed 6 bases, with 12 bases lying between them.

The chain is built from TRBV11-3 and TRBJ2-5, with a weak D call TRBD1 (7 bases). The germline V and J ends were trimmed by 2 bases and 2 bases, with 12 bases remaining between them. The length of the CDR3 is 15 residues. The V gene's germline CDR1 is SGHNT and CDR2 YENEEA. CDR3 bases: TGTGCCAGCAGCTTAAGACAGGGACTGCAAGAGACCCAGTACTTC. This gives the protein CASSLRQGLQETQYF.

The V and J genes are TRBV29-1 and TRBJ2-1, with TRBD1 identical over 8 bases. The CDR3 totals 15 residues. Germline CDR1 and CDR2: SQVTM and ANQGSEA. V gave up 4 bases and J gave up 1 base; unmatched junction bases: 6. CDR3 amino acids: CSVVTGARSYNEQFF. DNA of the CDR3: TGCAGCGTTGTGACAGGGGCTCGGTCCTACAATGAGCAGTTCTTC.

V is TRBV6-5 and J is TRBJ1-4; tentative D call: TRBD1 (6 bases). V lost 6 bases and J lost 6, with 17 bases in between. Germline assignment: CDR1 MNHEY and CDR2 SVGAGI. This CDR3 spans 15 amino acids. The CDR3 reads CASSPVGGLYEKLFF. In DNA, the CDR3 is TGTGCCAGCAGCCCTGTCGGGGGGCTGTATGAAAAACTGTTTTTT.

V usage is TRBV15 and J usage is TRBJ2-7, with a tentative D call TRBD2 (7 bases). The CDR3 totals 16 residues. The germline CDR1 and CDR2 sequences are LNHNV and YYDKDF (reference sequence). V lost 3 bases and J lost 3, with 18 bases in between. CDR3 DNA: TGTGCCACCAGCAGGGTTCGGGGGGCCACTTTCTACGAGCAGTACTTC. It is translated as CATSRVRGATFYEQYF.

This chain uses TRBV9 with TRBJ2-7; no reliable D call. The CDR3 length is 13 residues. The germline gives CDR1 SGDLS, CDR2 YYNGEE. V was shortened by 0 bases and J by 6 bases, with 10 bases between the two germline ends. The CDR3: CASSVVMTGEQYF. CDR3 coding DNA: TGTGCCAGCAGCGTAGTAATGACGGGCGAGCAGTACTTC. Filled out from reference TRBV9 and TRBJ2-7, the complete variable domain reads DSGVTQTPKHLITATGQRVTLRCSPRSGDLSVYWYQQSLDQGLQFLIQYYNGEERAKGNILERFSAQQFPDLHSELNLSSLELGDSALYFCASSVVMTGEQYFGPGTRLTVT.

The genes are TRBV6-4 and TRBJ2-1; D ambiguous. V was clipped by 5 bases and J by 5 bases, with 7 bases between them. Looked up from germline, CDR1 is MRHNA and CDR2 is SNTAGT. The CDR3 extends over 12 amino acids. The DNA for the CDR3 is TGTGCCAGCAGTCACACTAACAATGAGCAGTTCTTC. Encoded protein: CASSHTNNEQFF.

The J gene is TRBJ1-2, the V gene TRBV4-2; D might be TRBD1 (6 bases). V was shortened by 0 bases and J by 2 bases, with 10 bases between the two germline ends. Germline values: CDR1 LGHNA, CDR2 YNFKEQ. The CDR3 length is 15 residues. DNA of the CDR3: TGTGCCAGCAGCCAAGAGGCCAGGGGAAACTATGGCTACACCTTC. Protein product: CASSQEARGNYGYTF.

The CDR3 sequence: CASSSRQGYEQYF. Here the CDR3 DNA reads TGCGCCAGCAGTTCCCGACAGGGCTACGAGCAGTACTTC. The chain is built from TRBV10-1 and TRBJ2-7, with 7 bases that match TRBD1. CDR1 WNHNN and CDR2 SYGVQD come from the germline V gene (reference sequence). CDR3 length equals 13 residues. The J segment lost 3 bases and the V segment lost 5 bases, leaving 4 bases of the junction unmatched.

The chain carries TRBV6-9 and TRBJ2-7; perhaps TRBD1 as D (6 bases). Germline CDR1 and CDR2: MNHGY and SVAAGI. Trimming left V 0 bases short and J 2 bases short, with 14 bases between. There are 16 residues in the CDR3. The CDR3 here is CASSYSWGRGTYEQYF. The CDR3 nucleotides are TGTGCCAGCAGTTATTCATGGGGGCGCGGAACCTACGAGCAGTACTTC.

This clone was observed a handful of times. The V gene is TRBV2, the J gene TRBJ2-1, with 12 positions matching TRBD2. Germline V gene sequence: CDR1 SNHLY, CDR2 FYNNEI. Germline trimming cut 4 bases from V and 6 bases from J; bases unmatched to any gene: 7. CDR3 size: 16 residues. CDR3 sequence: CASSASGTSGSNEQFF. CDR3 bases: TGTGCCAGCAGTGCAAGCGGGACTAGCGGGTCCAATGAGCAGTTCTTC.

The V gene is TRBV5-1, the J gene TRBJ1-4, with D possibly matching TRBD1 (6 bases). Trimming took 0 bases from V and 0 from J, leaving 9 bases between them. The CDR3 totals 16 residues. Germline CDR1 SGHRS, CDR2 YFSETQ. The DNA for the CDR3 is TGCGCCAGCAGCTTGGCGCGGACAGCAACTAATGAAAAACTGTTTTTT. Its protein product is CASSLARTATNEKLFF. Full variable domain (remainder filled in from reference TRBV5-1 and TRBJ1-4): KAGVTQTPRYLIKTRGQQVTLSCSPISGHRSVSWYQQTPGQGLQFLFEYFSETQRNKGNFPGRFSGRQFSNSRSEMNVSTLELGDSALYLCASSLARTATNEKLFFGSGTQLSVL.